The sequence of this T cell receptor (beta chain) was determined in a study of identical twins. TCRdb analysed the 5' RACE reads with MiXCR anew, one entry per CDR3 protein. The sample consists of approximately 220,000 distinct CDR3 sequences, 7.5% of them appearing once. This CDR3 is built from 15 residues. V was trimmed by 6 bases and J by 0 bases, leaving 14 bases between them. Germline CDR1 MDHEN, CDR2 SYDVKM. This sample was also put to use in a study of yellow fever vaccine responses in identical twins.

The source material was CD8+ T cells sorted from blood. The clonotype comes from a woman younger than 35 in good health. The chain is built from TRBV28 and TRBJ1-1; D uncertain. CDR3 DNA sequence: TGTGCCAGCAGCTCCCTATTTGACATGAACACTGAAGCTTTCTTT. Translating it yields CASSSLFDMNTEAFF.